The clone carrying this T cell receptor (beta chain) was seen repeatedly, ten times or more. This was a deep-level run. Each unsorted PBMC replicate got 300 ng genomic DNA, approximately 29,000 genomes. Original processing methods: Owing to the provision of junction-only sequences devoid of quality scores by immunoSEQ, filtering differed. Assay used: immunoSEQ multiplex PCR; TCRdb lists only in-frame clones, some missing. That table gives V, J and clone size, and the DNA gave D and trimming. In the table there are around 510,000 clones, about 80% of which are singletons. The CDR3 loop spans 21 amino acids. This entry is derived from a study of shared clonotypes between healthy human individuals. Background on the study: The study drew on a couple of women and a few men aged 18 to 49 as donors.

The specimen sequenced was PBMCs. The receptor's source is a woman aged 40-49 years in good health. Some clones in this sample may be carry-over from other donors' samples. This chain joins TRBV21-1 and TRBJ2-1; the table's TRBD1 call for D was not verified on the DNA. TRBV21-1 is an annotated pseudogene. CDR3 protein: CASSKSPPKSQVQGLDNEQFF. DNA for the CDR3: TGTGCCAGCAGCAAATCCCCACCCAAATCTCAGGTACAGGGCTTGGACAATGAGCAGTTCTTC.